This TCR beta chain came from a study of blood T cell repertoires in COVID-19. J lost 10 bases, V lost 4 bases, and 12 bases had no gene match. This CDR3 region has 16 residues. The germline gives CDR1 KGHDR, CDR2 SFDVKD. Authors' methods: Cell counts per sample came from amplifying reference gene primers. Sequenced by immunoSEQ multiplex PCR; TCRdb stores in-frame clones only, minus some. The D gene and trimming were derived from the DNA, and the V and J assignments and clone size from that table. The repertoire has 300,000 to 350,000 clones, 87% of them found once; the top ten carry around 9.9%. The chain is built from TRBV24-1 and TRBJ2-1, with 10 bases that match TRBD1. This sequence was found in a young man with COVID-19, enrolled during active disease. Sample: peripheral blood. The DNA for the CDR3 is TGTGCCACCAGTGACATGACGGGACAGGGGTTAAGGGAGCAGTTCTTC. It specifies CATSDMTGQGLREQFF.